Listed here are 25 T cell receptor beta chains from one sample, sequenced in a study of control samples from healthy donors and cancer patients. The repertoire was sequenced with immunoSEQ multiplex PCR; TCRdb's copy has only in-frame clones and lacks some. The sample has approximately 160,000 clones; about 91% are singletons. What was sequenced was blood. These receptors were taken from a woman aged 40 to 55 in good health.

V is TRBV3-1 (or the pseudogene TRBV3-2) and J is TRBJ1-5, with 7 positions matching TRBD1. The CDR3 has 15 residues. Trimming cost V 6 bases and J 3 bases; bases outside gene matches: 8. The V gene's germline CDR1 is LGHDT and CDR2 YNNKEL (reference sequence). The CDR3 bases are TGTGCCAGCAGTACGGGACAGCACTTCAATCAGCCCCAGCATTTT. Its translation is CASSTGQHFNQPQHF.

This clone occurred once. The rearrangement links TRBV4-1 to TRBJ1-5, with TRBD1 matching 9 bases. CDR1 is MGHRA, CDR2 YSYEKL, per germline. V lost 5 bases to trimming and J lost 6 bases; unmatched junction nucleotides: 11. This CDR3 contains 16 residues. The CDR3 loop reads CASSNPGTGFSQPQHF. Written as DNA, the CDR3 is TGCGCCAGCAGCAACCCCGGGACAGGGTTCAGTCAGCCCCAGCATTTT.

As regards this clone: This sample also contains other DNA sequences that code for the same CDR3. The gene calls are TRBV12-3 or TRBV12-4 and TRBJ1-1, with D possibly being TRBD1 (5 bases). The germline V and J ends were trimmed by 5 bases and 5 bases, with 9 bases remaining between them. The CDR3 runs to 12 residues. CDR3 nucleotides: TGTGCCAGCAGTCCGGGGGGGACTGAAGCTTTCTTT. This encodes CASSPGGTEAFF.

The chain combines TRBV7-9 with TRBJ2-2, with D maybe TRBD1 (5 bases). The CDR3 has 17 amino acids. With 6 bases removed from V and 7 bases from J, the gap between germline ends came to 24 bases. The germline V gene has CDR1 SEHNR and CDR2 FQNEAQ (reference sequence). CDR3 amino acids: CASSSSQAPYGVGELFF. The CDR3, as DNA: TGTGCCAGCAGTTCCTCACAGGCGCCGTACGGCGTCGGGGAGCTGTTTTTT.

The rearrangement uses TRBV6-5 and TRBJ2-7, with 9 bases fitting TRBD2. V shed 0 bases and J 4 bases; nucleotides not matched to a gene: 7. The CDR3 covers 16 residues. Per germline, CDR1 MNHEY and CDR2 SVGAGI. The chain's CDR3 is CASSYSGRGGRYEQYF. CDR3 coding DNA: TGTGCCAGCAGTTACTCTGGGCGGGGGGGCCGGTACGAGCAGTACTTC.

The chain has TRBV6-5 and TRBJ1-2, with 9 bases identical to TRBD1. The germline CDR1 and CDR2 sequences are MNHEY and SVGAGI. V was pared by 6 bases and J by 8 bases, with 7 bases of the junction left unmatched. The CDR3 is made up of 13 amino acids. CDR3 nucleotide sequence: TGTGCCAGCAGCAAGACAGGGGGGTTCGGCTACACCTTC. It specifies CASSKTGGFGYTF.

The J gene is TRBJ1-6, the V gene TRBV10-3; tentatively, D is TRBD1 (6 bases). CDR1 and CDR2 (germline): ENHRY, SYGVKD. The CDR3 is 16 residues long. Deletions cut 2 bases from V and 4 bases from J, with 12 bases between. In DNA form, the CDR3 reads TGTGCCATCAGTGAGACTCGACAGGATTATAATTCACCCCTCCACTTT. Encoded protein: CAISETRQDYNSPLHF.

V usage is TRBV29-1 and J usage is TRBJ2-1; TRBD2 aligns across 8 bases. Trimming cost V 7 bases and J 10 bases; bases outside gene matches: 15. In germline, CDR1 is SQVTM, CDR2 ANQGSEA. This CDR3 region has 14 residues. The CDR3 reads CSADGGAYTLEQFF. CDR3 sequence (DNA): TGCAGCGCCGACGGGGGGGCCTATACATTGGAGCAGTTCTTC.

CDR3 bases: TGTGCCAGCTCACCCCCGGTGGGGGATGAAGCTTTCTTT. It is translated as CASSPPVGDEAFF. The J gene is TRBJ1-1, the V gene TRBV18; tentative D call: TRBD1 (5 bases). Trimming shortened V by 3 bases and J by 7 bases, and 12 bases separated the two germline ends. Germline CDR1 reads KGHSH; CDR2 reads LQKENI. The CDR3 is 13 residues long.

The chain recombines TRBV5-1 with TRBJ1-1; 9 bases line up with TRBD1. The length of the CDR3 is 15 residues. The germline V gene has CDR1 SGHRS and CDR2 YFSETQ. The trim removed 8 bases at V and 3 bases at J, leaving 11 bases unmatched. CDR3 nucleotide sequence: TGCGCCAGTAGGGGACAGGGTGGCCGGGACACTGAAGCTTTCTTT. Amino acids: CASRGQGGRDTEAFF.

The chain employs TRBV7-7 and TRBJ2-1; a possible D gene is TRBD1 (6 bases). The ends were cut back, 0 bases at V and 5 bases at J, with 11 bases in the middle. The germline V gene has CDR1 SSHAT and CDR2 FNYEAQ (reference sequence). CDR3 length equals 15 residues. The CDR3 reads CASSLAPGTNNEQFF. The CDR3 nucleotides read TGTGCCAGCAGCTTAGCCCCCGGGACAAACAATGAGCAGTTCTTC.

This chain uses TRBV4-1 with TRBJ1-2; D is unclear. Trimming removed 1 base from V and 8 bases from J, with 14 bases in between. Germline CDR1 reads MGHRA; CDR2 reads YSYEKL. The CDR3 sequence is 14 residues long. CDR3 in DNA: TGCGCCAGCAGCCAAGCGGTCCCTACCAGGGGCTACACCTTC. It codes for CASSQAVPTRGYTF.

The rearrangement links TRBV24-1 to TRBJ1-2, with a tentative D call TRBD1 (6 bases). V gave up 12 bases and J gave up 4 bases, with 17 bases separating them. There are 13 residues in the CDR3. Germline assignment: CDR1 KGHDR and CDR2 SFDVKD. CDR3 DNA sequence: TGTGCCGCCAACCGGGGGCTGCGCTATGGCTACACCTTC. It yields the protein CAANRGLRYGYTF.

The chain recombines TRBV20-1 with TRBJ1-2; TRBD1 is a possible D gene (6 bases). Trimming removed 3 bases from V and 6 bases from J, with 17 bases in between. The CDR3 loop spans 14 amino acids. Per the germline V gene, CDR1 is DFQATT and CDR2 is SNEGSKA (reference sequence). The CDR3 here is CSASLTGFLDGYTF. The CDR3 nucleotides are TGCAGTGCTAGTTTGACAGGCTTTCTTGATGGCTACACCTTC.

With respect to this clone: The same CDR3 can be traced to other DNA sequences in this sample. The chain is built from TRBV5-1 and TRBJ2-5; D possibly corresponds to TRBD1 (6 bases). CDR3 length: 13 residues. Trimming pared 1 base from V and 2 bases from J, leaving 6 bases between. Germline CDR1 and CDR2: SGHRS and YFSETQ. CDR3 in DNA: TGCGCCAGCAGCTTGAGGGGGCAAGAGACCCAGTACTTC. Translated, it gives CASSLRGQETQYF.

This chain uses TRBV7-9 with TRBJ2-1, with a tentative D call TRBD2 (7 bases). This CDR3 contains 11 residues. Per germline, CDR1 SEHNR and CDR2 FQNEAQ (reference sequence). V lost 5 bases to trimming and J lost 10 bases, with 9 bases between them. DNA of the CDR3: TGTGCCAGCAGCCGGGGGGCCGAGCAGTTCTTC. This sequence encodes CASSRGAEQFF.

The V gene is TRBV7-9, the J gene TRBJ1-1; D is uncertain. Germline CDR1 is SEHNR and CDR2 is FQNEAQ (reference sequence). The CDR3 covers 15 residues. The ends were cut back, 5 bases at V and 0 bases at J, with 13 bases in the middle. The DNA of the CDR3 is TGTGCCAGCAGCGGCCGGGCCGAACTGAACACTGAAGCTTTCTTT. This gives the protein CASSGRAELNTEAFF.

The CDR3 loop reads CASTWGTEAFF. The CDR3 DNA follows: TGTGCCAGCACCTGGGGAACTGAAGCTTTCTTT. The chain uses TRBV6-5 and TRBJ1-1; D uncertain. CDR1 and CDR2 (germline): MNHEY, SVGAGI. The V gene lost 7 bases and the J gene lost 5 bases, with 8 bases spanning the gap. The CDR3 has 11 residues.

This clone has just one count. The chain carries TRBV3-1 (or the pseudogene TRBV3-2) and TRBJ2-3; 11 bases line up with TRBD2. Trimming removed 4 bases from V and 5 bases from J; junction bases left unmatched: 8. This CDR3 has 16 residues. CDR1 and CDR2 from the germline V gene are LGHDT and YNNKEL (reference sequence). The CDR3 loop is CASSLLSGGAGDTQYF. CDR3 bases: TGTGCCAGCAGCCTCCTTAGCGGGGGGGCCGGAGATACGCAGTATTTT.

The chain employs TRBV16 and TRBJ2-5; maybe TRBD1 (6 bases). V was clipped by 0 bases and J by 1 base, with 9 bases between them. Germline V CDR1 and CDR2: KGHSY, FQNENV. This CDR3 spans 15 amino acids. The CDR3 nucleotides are TGTGCCAGCAGCCAATCCGTGGACAGCCAAGAGACCCAGTACTTC. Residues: CASSQSVDSQETQYF.

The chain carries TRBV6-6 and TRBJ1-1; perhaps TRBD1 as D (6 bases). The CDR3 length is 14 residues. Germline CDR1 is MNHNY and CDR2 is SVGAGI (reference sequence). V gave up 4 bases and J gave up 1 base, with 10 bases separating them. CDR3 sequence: CASSSVGANTEAFF. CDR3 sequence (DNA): TGTGCCAGCAGTTCCGTGGGGGCGAACACTGAAGCTTTCTTT.

This CDR3 reads CASAQGVNQPQHF. As DNA, the CDR3 is TGCGCCAGCGCGCAAGGGGTCAATCAGCCCCAGCATTTT. J is TRBJ1-5 and V is TRBV5-1; D is possibly TRBD1 (5 bases). V lost 7 bases and J lost 3, with 11 bases in between. The CDR3 has 13 residues. In germline, CDR1 is SGHRS, CDR2 YFSETQ.

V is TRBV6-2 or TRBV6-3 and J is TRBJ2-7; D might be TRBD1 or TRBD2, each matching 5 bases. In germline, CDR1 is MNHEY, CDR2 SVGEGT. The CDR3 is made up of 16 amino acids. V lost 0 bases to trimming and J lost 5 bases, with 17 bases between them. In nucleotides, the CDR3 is TGTGCCAGCAGTTACTCGAAATCGAGGGGAATCCACGAGCAGTACTTC. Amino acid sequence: CASSYSKSRGIHEQYF.

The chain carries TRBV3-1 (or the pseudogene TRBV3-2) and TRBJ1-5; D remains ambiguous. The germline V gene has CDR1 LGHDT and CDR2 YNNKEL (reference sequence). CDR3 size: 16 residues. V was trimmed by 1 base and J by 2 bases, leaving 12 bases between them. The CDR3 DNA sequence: TGTGCCAGCAGCCAAGCTTCCTCATCGGGCAATCAGCCCCAGCATTTT. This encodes CASSQASSSGNQPQHF.

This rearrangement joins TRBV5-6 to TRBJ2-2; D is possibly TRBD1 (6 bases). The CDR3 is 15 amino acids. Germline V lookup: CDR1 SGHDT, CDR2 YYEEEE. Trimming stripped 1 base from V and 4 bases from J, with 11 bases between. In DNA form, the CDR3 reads TGTGCCAGCAGCTTGTCAGCCAGGGGCACCGGGGAGCTGTTTTTT. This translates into CASSLSARGTGELFF.